The entry below gives a single T cell receptor beta chain sequence along with its context. The sample comes from a study of beta chain features in type 1 diabetes. As every portion of the isolated RNA was reverse transcribed, the sequencing read expressed TCRB transcripts. For naive, central memory and regulatory T cell samples, reads averaged around 3.8 million. Some clones are missing from TCRdb's copy, which holds only in-frame ones; the method was immunoSEQ multiplex PCR. The sample lists approximately 140,000 clones; about 50% were seen once. The V and J ends lost 10 bases and 0 bases, in that order; junction bases with no gene match: 12. This CDR3 spans 18 amino acids. The germline gives CDR1 LNHDA, CDR2 SQIVND (reference sequence).

J is TRBJ2-3 and V is TRBV19; 14 bases agree with TRBD2. Sequenced sample: Tregs from blood. The receptor's source is a man younger than 30 in good health. The CDR3 DNA sequence: TGTGCCACCGCAAAACGACTAGCGGGGGGGATAAGCACAGATACGCAGTATTTT. Translation: CATAKRLAGGISTDTQYF.